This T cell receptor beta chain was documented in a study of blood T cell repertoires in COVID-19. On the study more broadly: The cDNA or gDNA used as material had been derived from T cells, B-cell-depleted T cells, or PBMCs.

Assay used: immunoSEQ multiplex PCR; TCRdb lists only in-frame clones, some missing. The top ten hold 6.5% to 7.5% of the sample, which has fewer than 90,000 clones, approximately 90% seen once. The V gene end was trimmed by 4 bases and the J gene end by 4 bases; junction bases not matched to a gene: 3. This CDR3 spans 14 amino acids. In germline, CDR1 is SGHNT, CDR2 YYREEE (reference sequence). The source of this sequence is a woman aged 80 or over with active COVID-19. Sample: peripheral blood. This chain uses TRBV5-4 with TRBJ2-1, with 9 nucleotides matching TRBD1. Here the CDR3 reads CASSPQGAYNEQFF. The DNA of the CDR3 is TGTGCCAGCAGCCCACAGGGGGCTTACAATGAGCAGTTCTTC.